These 18 T cell receptor beta chains came from one sample sequenced in a study of T cells in Graves' hyperthyroidism and ophthalmopathy. TCR beta CDR3 regions were amplified from RNA. TCR CDR3 underwent first-round RT-PCR with the HTBI primer set. TCRdb reprocessed the multiplex PCR reads with MiXCR, giving one entry per CDR3 protein. The repertoire holds 350,000 to 400,000 distinct CDR3 sequences, 14% to 15% seen once, with about 33% in the top ten. The sequenced sample was blood. The receptors shown here come from a woman between 25 and 40 years old with Graves' hyperthyroidism.

This clonotype was picked up a small number of times. V and J are TRBV7-9 and TRBJ1-1; no clear D gene. The CDR3 has 13 residues. The germline CDR1 and CDR2 sequences are SEHNR and FQNEAQ (reference sequence). Trimming cost V 4 bases and J 1 base, with 7 bases left between them. CDR3 in DNA: TGTGCCAGCAGCTCTGCAGGGAACACTGAAGCTTTCTTT. This sequence encodes CASSSAGNTEAFF.

CDR3 loop: CASNNRVGGELFF. The DNA of the CDR3 is TGCGCCAGCAATAACAGGGTCGGCGGGGAGCTGTTTTTT. The V and J genes are TRBV10-1 and TRBJ2-2; D may be TRBD1 (6 bases). The germline V and J ends were trimmed by 7 bases and 7 bases, with 13 bases remaining between them. Per the germline V gene, CDR1 is WNHNN and CDR2 is SYGVQD (reference sequence). The CDR3 is made up of 13 amino acids.

The chain carries TRBV11-2 and TRBJ1-3; TRBD1 agrees at 10 bases. The junction had 3 bases not matched to a gene; V was cut back by 2 bases and J by 2 bases. Germline V gives CDR1 SGHAT, CDR2 FQNNGV. CDR3 size: 16 residues. The CDR3 loop is CASSLSGQGTGNTIYF. The CDR3 DNA is TGTGCCAGCAGCTTATCGGGACAGGGGACTGGAAACACCATATATTTT.

This clonotype was recorded at least ten times. This sequence joins TRBV2 and TRBJ2-1; the D gene is possibly TRBD2 (5 bases). CDR3 length equals 16 residues. Germline lookup yields CDR1 SNHLY and CDR2 FYNNEI. V was shortened by 7 bases and J by 6 bases, with 22 bases between the two germline ends. CDR3 protein: CASTSSAGLRVNEQFF. The CDR3 DNA reads TGTGCCAGCACCTCCTCCGCAGGACTTCGGGTCAATGAGCAGTTCTTC.

This clonotype was seen repeatedly, ten times or more. CDR3 amino acids: CASSLSGGLGTDTQYF. The DNA for the CDR3 is TGTGCCAGCAGCTTATCAGGCGGATTGGGCACAGATACGCAGTATTTT. The rearrangement uses TRBV7-2 and TRBJ2-3; D call uncertain. In germline, CDR1 is SGHTA, CDR2 FQGNSA. Trimming left V 2 bases short and J 1 base short, with 13 bases between. This CDR3 contains 16 residues. The full variable domain, in which reference TRBV7-2 and TRBJ2-3 provide the parts outside the CDR3, is GAGVSQSPSNKVTEKGKDVELRCDPISGHTALYWYRQSLGQGLEFLIYFQGNSAPDKSGLPSDRFSAERTGGSVSTLTIQRTQQEDSAVYLCASSLSGGLGTDTQYFGPGTRLTVL.

V and J are TRBV27 and TRBJ1-5, with D possibly matching TRBD1 (5 bases). Trimming shortened V by 5 bases and J by 0 bases, and 20 bases separated the two germline ends. The CDR3 is 18 residues long. Germline V CDR1 and CDR2: MNHEY, SMNVEV (reference sequence). The CDR3 nucleotides are TGTGCCAGCAGTCCCCGCGGGGCAGGCCAATATAGCAATCAGCCCCAGCATTTT. It encodes CASSPRGAGQYSNQPQHF.

The CDR3 bases are TGTGCCAGCAGCCCCTTTGCGGGACTAGCGGGAGACAATGAGCAGTTCTTC. It encodes CASSPFAGLAGDNEQFF. The chain uses TRBV9 and TRBJ2-1; TRBD2 aligns across 14 bases. The CDR3 contains 17 residues. Germline V CDR1 and CDR2: SGDLS, YYNGEE. V shed 4 bases and J 5 bases; nucleotides not matched to a gene: 8. Variable domain in full (rest from reference TRBV9 and TRBJ2-1): DSGVTQTPKHLITATGQRVTLRCSPRSGDLSVYWYQQSLDQGLQFLIQYYNGEERAKGNILERFSAQQFPDLHSELNLSSLELGDSALYFCASSPFAGLAGDNEQFFGPGTRLTVL.

As for this clonotype: The CDR3 end shows no conserved phenylalanine or tryptophan, and so a read error is likely. The genes are TRBV5-1 and TRBJ1-1; 7 bases fit TRBD1. With 3 bases clipped from V and 1 base from J, the junction kept 6 bases outside the gene matches. This CDR3 comprises 15 residues. Germline lookup yields CDR1 SGHRS and CDR2 YFSETQ. This CDR3 reads CASSSTRQGNTEAFS. The CDR3 coding sequence is TGCGCCAGCAGCTCCACCCGACAGGGGAACACTGAAGCTTTCTCT.

Notes on this clonotype: The germline gene is not matched at one end of the junction; a read error may be the cause. This chain joins TRBV10-3 and TRBJ2-7, with TRBD1 matching 9 bases. Germline assignment: CDR1 ENHRY and CDR2 SYGVKD. The CDR3 runs 16 residues. In DNA, the CDR3 is TGTGCCATCAGTGAGTTTAATACAGGGGGCCCCTACGGGCAGTACTTC. It translates to CAISEFNTGGPYGQYF.

This clonotype was detected ten times or more. This chain connects TRBV2 to TRBJ1-1; the match to TRBD1 covers 8 bases. Germline loops: CDR1 SNHLY, CDR2 FYNNEI. The CDR3 runs to 15 residues. V lost 0 bases and J lost 4; bases outside the gene matches: 4. This CDR3 reads CASSEAPGTGTEAFF. CDR3 bases: TGTGCCAGCAGTGAAGCGCCAGGGACAGGCACTGAAGCTTTCTTT.

This clonotype was counted at least ten times. This chain connects TRBV24-1 to TRBJ2-7, with D possibly being TRBD2 (6 bases). Trimming stripped 11 bases from V and 6 bases from J, with 22 bases between. Germline V gene lookup returns CDR1 KGHDR and CDR2 SFDVKD. The CDR3 is 14 residues long. CDR3 in amino acids: CAIRTGEEQVEQYF. The DNA of the CDR3 is TGTGCCATTCGAACGGGAGAGGAGCAGGTCGAGCAGTACTTC.

The chain carries TRBV27 and TRBJ2-2; maybe TRBD1 (5 bases). The CDR3 length is 13 residues. V was shortened by 5 bases and J by 5 bases, with 9 bases between the two germline ends. The V gene's germline CDR1 is MNHEY and CDR2 SMNVEV (reference sequence). As DNA, the CDR3 is TGTGCCAGCAGTAGGGGCCGGACCGGGGAGCTGTTTTTT. This codes for CASSRGRTGELFF.

The sample holds many counts of this clonotype. The chain employs TRBV18 and TRBJ2-5; D ambiguous. This CDR3 contains 14 residues. V dropped 2 bases and J dropped 7 bases, with 14 bases sitting between them. Germline V gives CDR1 KGHSH, CDR2 LQKENI. CDR3 in amino acids: CASSPGAGIGTQYF. DNA of the CDR3: TGTGCCAGCTCACCAGGTGCCGGCATTGGGACCCAGTACTTC.

This clonotype has ten or more counts. The chain uses TRBV27 and TRBJ2-7; D not resolved. Germline V CDR1 and CDR2: MNHEY, SMNVEV (reference sequence). The CDR3 covers 13 residues. The germline V and J ends were trimmed by 1 base and 6 bases, with 10 bases remaining between them. Written as DNA, the CDR3 is TGTGCCAGCAGTTTATTCCCACTGGGCGAGCAGTACTTC. This gives the protein CASSLFPLGEQYF.

This clonotype has only a few counts. V is TRBV12-3 or TRBV12-4 and J is TRBJ2-3; maybe TRBD2 (7 bases). The CDR3 loop spans 13 amino acids. V lost 6 bases and J lost 5, with 12 bases in between. As DNA, the CDR3 is TGTGCCAGCAGGGGGGGGCCGGGAGATACGCAGTATTTT. Translation gives CASRGGPGDTQYF.

There are many counts of this clonotype. J is TRBJ2-1 and V is TRBV30; D unresolved. V was clipped by 1 base and J by 11 bases, with 9 bases between them. The germline gives CDR1 GTSNPN, CDR2 SVGIG (reference sequence). CDR3 length: 11 residues. This chain's CDR3 is CAWSDVYQQFF. CDR3 in DNA: TGTGCCTGGAGTGATGTCTATCAGCAGTTCTTC.

On this clonotype: This likely comes from a read error, as the CDR3 has no conserved phenylalanine or tryptophan at its end. The chain carries TRBV18 and TRBJ2-3; D perhaps matches TRBD2 (5 bases). This CDR3 contains 15 residues. V was clipped by 6 bases and J by 3 bases, with 16 bases between them. Looked up from germline, CDR1 is KGHSH and CDR2 is LQKENI. CDR3 amino acids: CASSLLAGLTDTQYL. The CDR3, as DNA: TGTGCCAGCTCCCTATTGGCGGGTCTGACAGATACGCAGTATCTT.

At least ten counts were recorded for this clonotype. The rearrangement links TRBV7-8 to TRBJ2-7; D is perhaps TRBD2 (6 bases). V was pared by 5 bases and J by 6 bases, with 26 bases between. The CDR3 is made up of 17 amino acids. Per the germline V gene, CDR1 is SGHVS and CDR2 is FQNEAQ. This chain's CDR3 is CASSLMARGVSVPEQYF. The CDR3 coding sequence is TGTGCCAGCAGCCTTATGGCCCGCGGGGTATCGGTACCCGAGCAGTACTTC.